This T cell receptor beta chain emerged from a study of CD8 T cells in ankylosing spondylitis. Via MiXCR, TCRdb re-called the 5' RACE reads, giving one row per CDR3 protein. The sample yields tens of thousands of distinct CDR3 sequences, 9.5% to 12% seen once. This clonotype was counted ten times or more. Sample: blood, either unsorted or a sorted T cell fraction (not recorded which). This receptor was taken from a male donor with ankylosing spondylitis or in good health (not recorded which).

CDR3 protein: CASSRALQGRRNQPQHF. The CDR3 bases are TGTGCCAGCAGTCGAGCTTTACAGGGTCGGCGCAATCAGCCCCAGCATTTT. The V gene is TRBV6-2 or TRBV6-3, the J gene TRBJ1-5, with a tentative D call TRBD1 (6 bases). The V gene's germline CDR1 is MNHEY and CDR2 SVGEGT. The CDR3 spans 17 residues. V was clipped by 5 bases and J by 2 bases, with 19 bases between them.